These 17 T cell receptor beta chains share one sample of origin, sequenced in a study of T cell clonality in common variable immunodeficiency. The study's findings and limits: Common variable immunodeficiency TCR beta sequences reportedly had fewer deletions and N-nucleotide insertions.

Only in-frame clones appear in the TCRdb table, and some are missing; sequencing was by immunoSEQ multiplex PCR. The record shows approximately 35,000 clones for this sample, with no singletons present. These receptors have no known antigen. Sequencing was done on a sample of peripheral blood mononuclear cells. The origin of the receptors is a human donor with common variable immunodeficiency.

This clone was picked up a small number of times. The CDR3 end is not reached by the read, which stops 3 residues before it; the germline J gene fills it in. V is TRBV5-5 and J is TRBJ1-2, with D perhaps TRBD1 (5 bases). V was clipped by 7 bases and J by 2 bases, with 6 bases between them. CDR1 and CDR2 from the germline V gene are SGHKS and YYEKEE (reference sequence). CDR3 length: 11 amino acids. CDR3 DNA (partial): TGTGCCAGCCCAGGGAACTATGGC. Encoded protein: CASPGNYG. The entire CDR3 sequence reads CASPGNYGYTF.

As concerns this clone: The observed sequence ends 3 residues before the CDR3 terminus, with the missing tail filled in from the germline J gene. The V call is TRBV7-2, the J call TRBJ2-5; 7 nucleotides line up with TRBD2. The junction had 6 bases not matched to a gene; V was cut back by 3 bases and J by 5 bases. The CDR3 extends over 14 amino acids. The germline V gene encodes CDR1 SGHTA and CDR2 FQGNSA. CDR3 DNA, as far as it was read: TGTGCCAGCAGCTTGGGCGGGAGTGGGGAGACC. Residues: CASSLGGSGET. The full-length CDR3 reads as CASSLGGSGETQYF. Full variable domain (remainder filled in from reference TRBV7-2 and TRBJ2-5): GAGVSQSPSNKVTEKGKDVELRCDPISGHTALYWYRQSLGQGLEFLIYFQGNSAPDKSGLPSDRFSAERTGGSVSTLTIQRTQQEDSAVYLCASSLGGSGETQYFGPGTRLLVL.

This clone was seen repeatedly, ten times or more. The read ends 3 residues shy of where the CDR3 ends; the end is completed using the germline J gene. The chain has TRBV7-6 and TRBJ1-3; a weak D match, TRBD1 (6 bases). The CDR3 has 15 residues. From germline, CDR1 is SGHVS and CDR2 FNYEAQ. The V end lost 2 bases, the J end lost 1 base, and 9 bases lay between the germline ends. Partial CDR3 DNA: TGTGCCAGCAGCTTACAGGGGTCGTCTGGAAACACC. Translation: CASSLQGSSGNT. The CDR3 in full is CASSLQGSSGNTIYF.

This clone was found many times. The sequence runs out 3 residues before the end of the CDR3; the remainder is reconstructed from the germline J gene. V is TRBV4-2 and J is TRBJ2-2, with 13 bases aligning to TRBD2. CDR1 is LGHNA and CDR2 is YNFKEQ in the germline V gene. This CDR3 is built from 21 residues. J gave up 0 bases and V 4 bases, and 14 bases lay outside the gene matches. The CDR3 DNA, read in part, is TGTGCCAGCAGCCCCAAAGGGTTACTAGCGGGAGGGCCCTCGAACACCGGGGAG. Its translation: CASSPKGLLAGGPSNTGE. The CDR3, in full, reads CASSPKGLLAGGPSNTGELFF.

In its sample, this clone was seen many times. The read ends 3 residues before the CDR3 terminus; that terminus is restored from the germline J gene. J is TRBJ2-1 and V is TRBV19; 8 positions match TRBD2. The CDR3 runs to 13 residues. Germline lookup yields CDR1 LNHDA and CDR2 SQIVND (reference sequence). After removal of 4 bases from V and 9 bases from J, the junction contained 5 bases not matched to a gene. The sequenced CDR3 bases are TGTGCCAGTAGTAGGACTAGCTCGGTTGAG. The encoded protein is CASSRTSSVE. In full, the CDR3 reads CASSRTSSVEQFF.

This clone was seen many times. The sequence runs out 3 residues before the end of the CDR3; the remainder is reconstructed from the germline J gene. The chain combines TRBV29-1 with TRBJ1-1; D call uncertain. The CDR3 sequence is 12 residues long. V lost 2 bases and J lost 6, with 10 bases in between. Germline CDR1 and CDR2: SQVTM and ANQGSEA. CDR3 bases read: TGCAGCGTTGAACGGGTGGGTGCTGAA. It specifies CSVERVGAE. The full-length CDR3 reads as CSVERVGAEAFF.

There are a few counts of this clone. The CDR3 extends 3 residues past the end of the read, so its final part is completed from the germline J gene. The J gene is TRBJ2-7, the V gene TRBV6-2 or TRBV6-3, with TRBD1 identical over 7 bases. The CDR3 length is 14 residues. The germline V gene encodes CDR1 MNHEY and CDR2 SVGEGT. J gave up 5 bases and V 7 bases, and 11 bases lay outside the gene matches. CDR3 region: CASNRQGRVDEQYF. The DNA read from the CDR3 is TGTGCCAGCAACAGACAGGGTCGGGTCGACGAG.

A note on this clone: The read finishes 3 residues shy of the CDR3 end, and the germline J gene is used to complete it. The rearrangement joins TRBV30 to TRBJ2-7; D may be TRBD1 (5 bases). Trimming pared 3 bases from V and 2 bases from J, leaving 8 bases between. The germline V gene encodes CDR1 GTSNPN and CDR2 SVGIG (reference sequence). The CDR3 extends over 12 amino acids. The chain's CDR3 is CAWRVGAYEQYF. The CDR3 DNA, read in part, is TGTGCCTGGAGGGTAGGGGCCTACGAG.

In this sample, this clone turned up a few times. This sequence may be a read error, since a much larger clone differs from it by one base. The read is 3 residues too short to cover the CDR3 end, so that end is filled in from the germline J gene. The V call is TRBV6-2 or TRBV6-3, the J call TRBJ2-5, with D possibly matching TRBD1 (5 bases). The CDR3 runs 14 residues. The germline gives CDR1 MNHEY, CDR2 SVGEGT. The V end lost 10 bases, the J end lost 6 bases, and 21 bases lay between the germline ends. The CDR3 protein is CATLPQETNQTQYF. The covered CDR3 bases are TGTGCCACCCTGCCACAGGAGACCAATCAGACC.

Incomplete CDR3 DNA: TGTGCCAGTAGCGGACAGAGATGGGCCAACGTC. Its translation is CASSGQRWANV. The CDR3, in full, reads CASSGQRWANVLTF. The J gene is TRBJ2-6, the V gene TRBV19; weak D call: TRBD1 (6 bases). The read falls 3 residues short of the CDR3 end, and the missing part is taken from the germline J gene. The length of the CDR3 is 14 residues. V dropped 6 bases and J dropped 5 bases, with 11 bases sitting between them. CDR1 LNHDA and CDR2 SQIVND come from the germline V gene (reference sequence).

About this clone: The CDR3 is cut off 3 residues early in the read; its end comes from the germline J gene. The chain joins TRBV18 to TRBJ2-7; 7 bases align to TRBD1. The CDR3 runs to 15 residues. The V segment lost 5 bases and the J segment 2 bases; nucleotides outside the gene matches: 9. Germline CDR1 and CDR2: KGHSH and LQKENI. CDR3 DNA (partial): TGTGCCAGCTCAGCAGGGACAGAGAGCACCTACGAG. It yields the protein CASSAGTESTYE. The full-length CDR3 reads as CASSAGTESTYEQYF. Looking up the rest from reference TRBV18 and TRBJ2-7 gives the full variable domain: NAGVMQNPRHLVRRRGQEARLRCSPMKGHSHVYWYRQLPEEGLKFMVYLQKENIIDESGMPKERFSAEFPKEGPSILRIQQVVRGDSAAYFCASSAGTESTYEQYFGPGTRLTVT.

This clone has at least ten counts. Sequencing ends 3 residues short of the CDR3 end; the germline J gene provides the rest. This specimen includes other DNA sequences encoding the same CDR3. The genes are TRBV20-1 and TRBJ2-7; 7 positions agree with TRBD1. Trimming removed 3 bases from V and 4 bases from J; junction bases left unmatched: 3. The CDR3 is made up of 12 amino acids. Germline CDR1 and CDR2: DFQATT and SNEGSKA (reference sequence). This chain's CDR3 is CSARRGLYEQYF. The part of the CDR3 DNA that was read is TGCAGTGCTAGGAGGGGGCTTTACGAG.

This clone is labeled medium-sized. The CDR3 loop reads CSAAAGRTEAFF. CDR3 DNA (partial): TGCAGTGCTGCAGCAGGGCGGACTGAA. The chain is built from TRBV20-1 and TRBJ1-1; TRBD1 is a possible D gene (5 bases). The observed sequence ends 3 residues before the CDR3 terminus, with the missing tail filled in from the germline J gene. Trimming took 5 bases from V and 5 from J, leaving 12 bases between them. In germline, CDR1 is DFQATT, CDR2 SNEGSKA (reference sequence). The CDR3 runs 12 residues.

This clone was observed a few times. The sequence runs out 3 residues before the end of the CDR3; the remainder is reconstructed from the germline J gene. The V and J genes are TRBV23-1 and TRBJ1-5; the D is unclear. TRBV23-1 is known as an ORF, though its function is uncertain. The CDR3 has 16 amino acids. V lost 0 bases, J lost 4 bases, and 13 bases lay in between. CDR3 DNA, as far as it was read: TGCGCCAGCAGTCAATCGGAGGCCAAACAGAATCAGCCC. Amino acids: CASSQSEAKQNQP. The complete CDR3 sequence is CASSQSEAKQNQPQHF.

Only a few counts were recorded for this clone. The read halts 3 residues ahead of the CDR3 end, with the missing end drawn from the germline J gene. The chain recombines TRBV7-2 with TRBJ1-2; 8 bases map to TRBD1. The CDR3 covers 15 residues. Trimming at V came to 6 bases and at J to 6 bases, leaving 12 bases not matched to a gene. Germline V gene sequence: CDR1 SGHTA, CDR2 FQGNSA. CDR3: CASRWGSGGSNGYTF. The sequenced part of the CDR3 DNA is TGTGCCAGCAGGTGGGGTTCAGGGGGCTCGAATGGC.

A few counts support this clone. The CDR3 end is not reached by the read, which stops 3 residues before it; the germline J gene fills it in. The rearrangement uses TRBV6-4 and TRBJ2-1; 8 bases are a match to TRBD1. The germline V gene has CDR1 MRHNA and CDR2 SNTAGT. J was trimmed by 9 bases and V by 3 bases; bases with no gene match: 7. CDR3 length: 14 amino acids. Partial CDR3 DNA: TGTGCCAGCAGTGAAGGGACAGGTTTGGGTGAG. Protein product: CASSEGTGLGE. The complete CDR3 protein is CASSEGTGLGEQFF.

This clone was seen many times. Coverage ceases 3 residues before the CDR3 finishes, and the germline J gene fills in the end. The J gene is TRBJ1-2, the V gene TRBV5-1, with D uncertain. This CDR3 has 12 residues. Germline V CDR1 and CDR2: SGHRS, YFSETQ. Trimming took off 5 bases at V and 2 bases at J, with 7 bases between the two ends. The DNA read from the CDR3 is TGCGCCAGCAGTCTAAAGAACTATGGC. It specifies CASSLKNYG. The entire CDR3 reads CASSLKNYGYTF.